The 11 T cell receptor beta chains presented below share a single source sample, sequenced in a study of T-cell reconstitution after alpha-beta-depleted transplantation in children. Unique molecular identifiers were used to barcode this TCRbeta library. TCRdb processed the PCR reads anew with MiXCR; each CDR3 protein has one entry. This sample has over 200,000 distinct CDR3 sequences, with about 8.7% found just once. Source: PBMCs, mostly from graft donor cells, taken 360 days after TCRalphabeta/CD19-depleted stem cell transplant. The receptors stem from a male patient aged 2 to 9 who had a stem cell transplant for acute myeloid leukemia, so the T cells may come from the graft donor.

This clonotype was counted ten times or more. The CDR3 protein is CSVNSLAAPNEQFF. CDR3 sequence (DNA): TGCAGCGTTAACAGTCTAGCGGCTCCCAATGAGCAGTTCTTC. The rearrangement uses TRBV29-1 and TRBJ2-1; 7 positions match TRBD2. The CDR3 runs 14 residues. Germline V gene lookup returns CDR1 SQVTM and CDR2 ANQGSEA. The trim removed 5 bases at V and 6 bases at J, leaving 10 bases unmatched.

J is TRBJ2-2 and V is TRBV5-1; D may be TRBD1 (5 bases). The CDR3 runs 15 residues. The V gene lost 1 base and the J gene lost 2 bases, with 9 bases spanning the gap. From germline, CDR1 is SGHRS and CDR2 YFSETQ. The CDR3 nucleotides are TGCGCCAGCAGCTTGTTACAGGTTAACACCGGGGAGCTGTTTTTT. Its translation: CASSLLQVNTGELFF.

The chain combines TRBV28 with TRBJ1-6, with D perhaps TRBD1 (5 bases). V was cut by 6 bases and J by 9 bases, with 15 bases left in between. Germline lookup yields CDR1 MDHEN and CDR2 SYDVKM. The length of the CDR3 is 14 residues. This CDR3 is CASSRRAQVSPLHF. In DNA form, the CDR3 reads TGTGCCAGCAGCCGCAGGGCTCAGGTTTCACCCCTCCACTTT.

This clonotype turned up a few times. V usage is TRBV20-1 and J usage is TRBJ2-7; D gene ambiguous. CDR1 is DFQATT and CDR2 is SNEGSKA in the germline V gene (reference sequence). V was pared by 6 bases and J by 3 bases, with 9 bases between. The CDR3 runs to 11 residues. The CDR3 DNA sequence: TGCAGTGCAACTACGGACTACGAGCAGTACTTC. Residues: CSATTDYEQYF.

The rearrangement joins TRBV20-1 to TRBJ2-1; TRBD2 matches 7 bases. Trimming removed 6 bases from V and 5 bases from J; junction bases left unmatched: 4. Germline V gene sequence: CDR1 DFQATT, CDR2 SNEGSKA (reference sequence). This CDR3 is built from 12 residues. In nucleotides, the CDR3 is TGCAGTGCGTCTCTAGCGGACAATGAGCAGTTCTTC. This encodes CSASLADNEQFF.

The table lists this clonotype with many counts. The rearrangement joins TRBV7-9 to TRBJ2-1; TRBD2 matches 7 bases. CDR1 is SEHNR and CDR2 is FQNEAQ in the germline V gene (reference sequence). The CDR3 spans 16 residues. V was pared by 2 bases and J by 2 bases, with 6 bases of the junction left unmatched. The CDR3 DNA reads TGTGCCAGCAGCTTATTTGCGGGAGTCACCTACAATGAGCAGTTCTTC. Residues: CASSLFAGVTYNEQFF.

The rearrangement uses TRBV5-1 and TRBJ2-2, with D tentatively TRBD2 (5 bases). Germline CDR1 is SGHRS and CDR2 is YFSETQ. V lost 4 bases and J lost 0, with 22 bases in between. This CDR3 has 19 residues. CDR3 residues: CASSPLLSGLLSNTGELFF. The CDR3, as DNA: TGCGCCAGCAGCCCGCTTTTATCGGGGTTGTTATCGAACACCGGGGAGCTGTTTTTT.

The V gene is TRBV19, the J gene TRBJ2-1; 10 bases agree with TRBD2. Germline V gene data show CDR1 as LNHDA and CDR2 as SQIVND (reference sequence). With V trimmed by 9 bases and J by 2 bases, 1 base remained unmatched. This CDR3 is 13 amino acids long. The DNA of the CDR3 is TGTGCCAGCGGACTAGCGGCCTACAATGAGCAGTTCTTC. It is translated as CASGLAAYNEQFF.

This chain uses TRBV9 with TRBJ2-7; the match to TRBD1 covers 7 bases. V trimming: 0 bases; J trimming: 5 bases; junction bases outside the gene matches: 5. The CDR3 loop spans 14 amino acids. Germline lookup yields CDR1 SGDLS and CDR2 YYNGEE. CDR3 in amino acids: CASSVEQGTNEQYF. DNA of the CDR3: TGTGCCAGCAGCGTAGAACAGGGGACCAACGAGCAGTACTTC.

This clonotype showed up just a few times. The gene calls are TRBV29-1 and TRBJ1-2; 9 bases line up with TRBD1. The CDR3 covers 13 residues. J was trimmed by 8 bases and V by 2 bases; bases with no gene match: 6. CDR1 and CDR2 (germline): SQVTM, ANQGSEA. The DNA of the CDR3 is TGCAGCGTTGAATGGGACAGGGTAGGAGGCTACACCTTC. Its protein product is CSVEWDRVGGYTF.

The CDR3 DNA reads TGTGCCAGCAGCTTTGGCGGAGCGGCCATTAACTATGGCTACACCTTC. Its translation is CASSFGGAAINYGYTF. V usage is TRBV11-2 and J usage is TRBJ1-2; D ambiguous. V lost 3 bases to trimming and J lost 1 base, with 15 bases between them. The CDR3 totals 16 residues. Germline CDR1 reads SGHAT; CDR2 reads FQNNGV. Filled out from reference TRBV11-2 and TRBJ1-2, the complete variable domain reads EAGVAQSPRYKIIEKRQSVAFWCNPISGHATLYWYQQILGQGPKLLIQFQNNGVVDDSQLPKDRFSAERLKGVDSTLKIQPAKLEDSAVYLCASSFGGAAINYGYTFGSGTRLTVV.